Below, 24 T cell receptor beta chains from the same sample are listed, as sequenced in a study of beta chain features in type 1 diabetes. Every bit of the isolated RNA underwent reverse transcription, so sequencing read expressed TCRB transcripts. Clones were sequenced by immunoSEQ multiplex PCR, and TCRdb holds only the in-frame ones, with some missing. This sample carries about 53,000 clones, 50% to 75% of them seen once, and the ten largest clones take under 0.3%. Broader study findings: Patients with Type 1 diabetes showed moderately but significantly shorter TCRB CDR3s in all four CD4+ subsets.

Their antigens are not known. Sample: stem cell memory CD4+ T cells from blood. The receptors shown here come from a woman aged 25 to 39 with type 1 diabetes.

The chain uses TRBV7-2 and TRBJ2-3; TRBD2 agrees at 9 bases. The CDR3 totals 15 residues. The germline gives CDR1 SGHTA, CDR2 FQGNSA. V was clipped by 3 bases and J by 4 bases; unmatched bases: 5. CDR3 bases: TGTGCCAGCAGCTTCTCTAGCGGGAAATCAGATACGCAGTATTTT. This encodes CASSFSSGKSDTQYF.

The rearrangement joins TRBV28 to TRBJ1-2; 7 bases map to TRBD1. Germline-derived CDR1 and CDR2 are MDHEN and SYDVKM. This CDR3 region has 14 residues. V trimming: 5 bases; J trimming: 6 bases; junction bases outside the gene matches: 9. The CDR3 coding sequence is TGTGCCAGCAGTCGACCAGGGGGGAGCGATGGCTACACCTTC. It encodes CASSRPGGSDGYTF.

The CDR3 DNA is TGTGCCAGCAGCTTGTCCCGCAATGAGCAGTTCTTC. Its protein is CASSLSRNEQFF. The V gene is TRBV5-4, the J gene TRBJ2-1; D is undetermined. The CDR3 extends over 12 amino acids. Germline assignment: CDR1 SGHNT and CDR2 YYREEE (reference sequence). The V gene lost 1 base and the J gene lost 6 bases, with 5 bases spanning the gap.

This clone was counted a few times. For the CDR3, the DNA is TGCGCCAGCAGCGTTGACGGACAGACCCACTATGGCTACACCTTC. This encodes CASSVDGQTHYGYTF. The chain recombines TRBV5-1 with TRBJ1-2; possible D gene TRBD1, 6 bases. The V gene's germline CDR1 is SGHRS and CDR2 YFSETQ. Between the trimmed V and J ends, which lost 4 bases and 3 bases, there was a span of 16 bases. The CDR3 covers 15 residues.

The chain carries TRBV14 and TRBJ2-7; 7 positions match TRBD2. The germline CDR1 and CDR2 sequences are SGHDN and FVKESK. The trim removed 4 bases at V and 0 bases at J, leaving 6 bases unmatched. The CDR3 sequence is 15 residues long. CDR3 in DNA: TGTGCCAGCAGCCGAGGGAGGGTACTCTCCTACGAGCAGTACTTC. It encodes CASSRGRVLSYEQYF.

The rearrangement uses TRBV14 and TRBJ1-2; TRBD1 might be the D (6 bases). The V end lost 0 bases, the J end lost 5 bases, and 19 bases lay between the germline ends. CDR3 length: 17 residues. From germline, CDR1 is SGHDN and CDR2 FVKESK. CDR3 in DNA: TGTGCCAGCAGCCAAGATTCCTTCAGGGGAAGAGGATATGGCTACACCTTC. Its protein product is CASSQDSFRGRGYGYTF.

This clone turned up a few times. The chain is built from TRBV5-1 and TRBJ2-3; tentative D call: TRBD1 (6 bases). Trimming took off 6 bases at V and 0 bases at J, with 14 bases between the two ends. Germline CDR1 is SGHRS and CDR2 is YFSETQ. CDR3 size: 15 residues. The CDR3 region is CASNLDRLSTDTQYF. The CDR3 coding sequence is TGCGCCAGCAACCTTGACAGGCTTAGCACAGATACGCAGTATTTT.

The V gene is TRBV18, the J gene TRBJ2-7; 16 bases are shared with TRBD2. The CDR3 totals 18 residues. Looked up from germline, CDR1 is KGHSH and CDR2 is LQKENI. Germline trimming cut 1 base from V and 5 bases from J; bases unmatched to any gene: 8. The CDR3 here is CASSPQSGLAGGPNEQYF. CDR3 coding DNA: TGTGCCAGCTCACCACAATCGGGACTAGCGGGAGGGCCCAACGAGCAGTACTTC.

This clone came up a few times. The chain uses TRBV5-5 and TRBJ1-1; D possibly corresponds to TRBD1 (5 bases). The CDR3 sequence is 16 residues long. CDR1 and CDR2 (germline): SGHKS, YYEKEE (reference sequence). Between the trimmed V and J ends, which lost 3 bases and 1 base, there was a span of 16 bases. In nucleotides, the CDR3 is TGTGCCAGCAGCTCCTCAGGGCCCAGGGCGAACACTGAAGCTTTCTTT. Its translation is CASSSSGPRANTEAFF.

This clone was counted a few times. The chain employs TRBV29-1 and TRBJ2-1; a weak D match, TRBD1 (6 bases). This CDR3 is 13 amino acids long. Germline V gene lookup returns CDR1 SQVTM and CDR2 ANQGSEA. Trimming cost V 4 bases and J 8 bases, with 15 bases left between them. The CDR3 DNA follows: TGCAGCGTTGGGAGAGGGGGATTGGATGAGCAGTTCTTC. Translated, it gives CSVGRGGLDEQFF.

J is TRBJ1-2 and V is TRBV4-2, with a possible D match to TRBD1 (6 bases). Germline CDR1 is LGHNA and CDR2 is YNFKEQ. CDR3 length: 15 residues. The V gene lost 0 bases and the J gene lost 4 bases, with 12 bases spanning the gap. Here the CDR3 reads CASSQDRGRGYGYTF. CDR3 nucleotide sequence: TGTGCCAGCAGCCAAGACAGGGGTCGGGGCTATGGCTACACCTTC.

This chain connects TRBV21-1 to TRBJ1-1; no check of the table's D call, TRBD1, against the DNA was made. TRBV21-1 is reported as a pseudogene. The CDR3 sequence is 16 residues long. This chain's CDR3 is CASSEMPGQGCTEAFF. CDR3 bases: TGTGCCAGCAGCGAAATGCCGGGACAGGGGTGCACTGAAGCTTTCTTT.

The rearrangement joins TRBV19 to TRBJ2-5; TRBD2 agrees at 11 bases. In germline, CDR1 is LNHDA, CDR2 SQIVND (reference sequence). V lost 5 bases to trimming and J lost 4 bases; unmatched junction nucleotides: 9. This CDR3 region has 16 residues. The CDR3 DNA follows: TGTGCCAGTAGTTTTGAGACTAGCGGGAAGGGAGAGACCCAGTACTTC. This translates into CASSFETSGKGETQYF.

This chain links TRBV30 with TRBJ2-2; a possible D gene is TRBD1 (5 bases). CDR1 and CDR2 from the germline V gene are GTSNPN and SVGIG (reference sequence). The V end was cut by 0 bases, the J end by 0 bases, with 14 bases between. This CDR3 has 17 amino acids. The CDR3 protein is CAWSVLRQGANTGELFF. The CDR3 nucleotides are TGTGCCTGGAGTGTACTTCGGCAGGGCGCGAACACCGGGGAGCTGTTTTTT.

This clone has more than one count but fewer than ten. CDR3 protein: CASSYSMANDEQFF. The CDR3 bases are TGTGCCAGCAGTTACTCGATGGCAAATGATGAGCAGTTCTTC. This sequence joins TRBV6-5 and TRBJ2-1; no clear D. Per the germline V gene, CDR1 is MNHEY and CDR2 is SVGAGI. The V and J ends lost 0 bases and 8 bases respectively, with 11 bases between them. The CDR3 is made up of 14 amino acids.

V is TRBV2 and J is TRBJ1-5, with 7 bases matching TRBD1. Trimming cost V 6 bases and J 2 bases; bases outside gene matches: 4. Per germline, CDR1 SNHLY and CDR2 FYNNEI. The CDR3 has 14 residues. The DNA of the CDR3 is TGTGCCAGCAGAGGGGACAGCCGCAATCAGCCCCAGCATTTT. Translation gives CASRGDSRNQPQHF.

The CDR3 bases are TGTGCCAGCAGCGTAGCTCTAGGGGGGGCCCCGGGGGAGCAGTACTTC. It translates to CASSVALGGAPGEQYF. The rearrangement links TRBV9 to TRBJ2-7; D may be TRBD2 (7 bases). Per germline, CDR1 SGDLS and CDR2 YYNGEE. This CDR3 has 16 residues. V was trimmed by 0 bases and J by 7 bases, leaving 20 bases between them.

The chain combines TRBV5-1 with TRBJ2-1; 8 nucleotides align to TRBD2. The CDR3 is made up of 16 amino acids. Germline values: CDR1 SGHRS, CDR2 YFSETQ. With V trimmed by 3 bases and J by 4 bases, 9 bases remained unmatched. The CDR3 coding sequence is TGCGCCAGCAGCTACTCCCCCAGCGGGAGTTACAATGAGCAGTTCTTC. Its protein product is CASSYSPSGSYNEQFF.

The rearrangement uses TRBV5-8 and TRBJ2-7; 8 nucleotides line up with TRBD1. Trimming removed 3 bases from V and 1 base from J; junction bases left unmatched: 6. The germline V gene has CDR1 SGHTS and CDR2 YDEGEE. The CDR3 is 15 amino acids. Here the CDR3 reads CASSYTGGGSYEQYF. CDR3 nucleotides: TGTGCCAGCAGCTATACAGGGGGAGGATCCTACGAGCAGTACTTC.

This sequence joins TRBV11-1 and TRBJ2-7, with TRBD2 identical over 7 bases. Germline V gene sequence: CDR1 SGHAT, CDR2 FQDESV (reference sequence). V lost 5 bases to trimming and J lost 1 base; unmatched junction nucleotides: 17. The length of the CDR3 is 18 residues. The CDR3 sequence: CASSPSVRLAVTSYEQYF. As DNA, the CDR3 is TGTGCCAGCAGCCCATCCGTCAGACTAGCAGTTACTTCCTACGAGCAGTACTTC.

The rearrangement joins TRBV28 to TRBJ2-7; possibly TRBD1 for D (6 bases). CDR3 size: 15 residues. Trimming pared 3 bases from V and 0 bases from J, leaving 12 bases between. Germline CDR1 is MDHEN and CDR2 is SYDVKM. The CDR3 DNA sequence: TGTGCCAGCAGTTTCATCATACAGGGCTCCTACGAGCAGTACTTC. It codes for CASSFIIQGSYEQYF. Full variable domain (outside the CDR3, taken from reference TRBV28 and TRBJ2-7): DVKVTQSSRYLVKRTGEKVFLECVQDMDHENMFWYRQDPGLGLRLIYFSYDVKMKEKGDIPEGYSVSREKKERFSLILESASTNQTSMYLCASSFIIQGSYEQYFGPGTRLTVT.

This sequence joins TRBV28 and TRBJ2-3; D is ambiguous. The germline CDR1 and CDR2 sequences are MDHEN and SYDVKM. V was clipped by 3 bases and J by 6 bases, with 7 bases between them. This CDR3 comprises 12 residues. In DNA, the CDR3 is TGTGCCAGCAGTTTCCCCCTGGATACGCAGTATTTT. Residues: CASSFPLDTQYF.

The J gene is TRBJ1-1, the V gene TRBV5-1; 10 bases fit TRBD1. CDR1 and CDR2 from the germline V gene are SGHRS and YFSETQ. Trimming removed 4 bases from V and 0 bases from J; junction bases left unmatched: 6. The CDR3 is made up of 16 amino acids. CDR3 bases: TGCGCCAGCAGCCAGGGGACAGGGGAGATGAACACTGAAGCTTTCTTT. Its protein is CASSQGTGEMNTEAFF.

This clone appeared a single time. J is TRBJ2-3 and V is TRBV4-1; 8 positions agree with TRBD2. The CDR3 is 17 residues long. From germline, CDR1 is MGHRA and CDR2 YSYEKL. V lost 0 bases to trimming and J lost 4 bases; unmatched junction nucleotides: 9. The CDR3 bases are TGCGCCAGCAGCCAAGATATAAGCGGGAGCTTCCCAGATACGCAGTATTTT. Its protein is CASSQDISGSFPDTQYF.